The clone carrying this T cell receptor (beta chain) has a count of ten or more. Its target is unknown. According to the study, TCR beta libraries were built with iRepertoire HTBI primers and CDR3-region Arm-PCR. MiXCR, applied by TCRdb to the multiplex PCR reads, yields one record per CDR3 protein. Among 350,000 to 500,000 distinct CDR3 sequences, approximately 15% were seen once, and the ten largest hold approximately 19%. Specified time point: newly diagnosed GD, antithyroid drugs for less than 3 months. RNA from PBMCs was the source of the TCR library. This specimen comes from a study of regulatory T cells in long-lasting Graves disease. Regarding the study as a whole: Possibly, too few samples lowered accuracy. Persistent disease showed a preference for TRBV28, TRBJ1-2 and TRBJ2-5.

CDR3 length equals 16 residues. V shed 2 bases and J shed 1 base, with 13 bases lying between them. Germline lookup yields CDR1 MNHEY and CDR2 SVGAGI. These data also formed part of another study, on T cells in Graves' hyperthyroidism and ophthalmopathy. That work states: Researchers ran a first-round RT-PCR on the TCR CDR3 using the HTBI primer set.

The origin of this receptor is a woman aged 45 to 65 with Graves disease. Sample: peripheral blood mononuclear cells (PBMCs), taken at new diagnosis, from a patient treated with antithyroid drugs. V is TRBV6-5 and J is TRBJ2-3; TRBD2 might be the D (5 bases). The CDR3 DNA reads TGTGCCAGCAGTTACACCGAGGGTCTGGGCACAGATACGCAGTATTTT. Protein sequence: CASSYTEGLGTDTQYF.